The 18 T cell receptor beta chains listed next were all sequenced from one sample in a study of shared clonotypes between healthy human individuals. Positively selected for CCR7, the CD45RO-negative cells used as naive CD8 cells excluded terminally differentiated effector memory CD45RA+ cells. The method was immunoSEQ multiplex PCR; TCRdb's version includes in-frame clones alone and lacks a portion of them. The sample lists about 2 million clones, about 95% seen once, with roughly 1% in the top ten. The material sequenced was naive CD8+ T cells sorted from blood. These receptors all stem from a man younger than 35 in good health.

The gene calls are TRBV13 and TRBJ1-3; D ambiguous. The CDR3 extends over 12 amino acids. The germline V gene encodes CDR1 PRHDT and CDR2 FYEKMQ (reference sequence). Trimming removed 5 bases at V and 7 bases at J, with 9 bases between. Here the CDR3 DNA reads TGTGCCAGCAGCCCAGACGGCAACACCATATATTTT. Amino acids: CASSPDGNTIYF.

This clone has just one count. V is TRBV15 and J is TRBJ2-3; no clear D. The CDR3 length is 13 residues. Looked up from germline, CDR1 is LNHNV and CDR2 is YYDKDF (reference sequence). V was cut by 9 bases and J by 2 bases, with 12 bases left in between. The CDR3 spells CATSLLITDTQYF. CDR3 nucleotides: TGTGCCACTTCACTGCTTATCACAGATACGCAGTATTTT.

This clone was observed once. The chain is built from TRBV15 and TRBJ1-5; tentatively, D is TRBD1 (5 bases). The CDR3 runs to 19 residues. Germline CDR1 reads LNHNV; CDR2 reads YYDKDF (reference sequence). With 2 bases removed from V and 0 bases from J, the gap between germline ends came to 20 bases. In nucleotides, the CDR3 is TGTGCCACCAGCAGACAGATCGGGACTGTACAATATAGCAATCAGCCCCAGCATTTT. Translating gives CATSRQIGTVQYSNQPQHF.

This chain connects TRBV2 to TRBJ1-1; perhaps TRBD1 as D (5 bases). This CDR3 spans 13 amino acids. CDR1 and CDR2 from the germline V gene are SNHLY and FYNNEI. V was trimmed by 9 bases and J by 0 bases, leaving 11 bases between them. The CDR3: CASLEGMNTEAFF. In DNA, the CDR3 is TGTGCCAGTCTAGAGGGGATGAACACTGAAGCTTTCTTT.

The rearrangement uses TRBV27 and TRBJ1-3, with D perhaps TRBD1 (6 bases). V dropped 5 bases and J dropped 0 bases, with 14 bases sitting between them. Germline CDR1 and CDR2: MNHEY and SMNVEV (reference sequence). This CDR3 comprises 16 residues. CDR3 residues: CASSPTGFHSGNTIYF. The CDR3 coding sequence is TGTGCCAGCAGTCCAACAGGGTTCCACTCTGGAAACACCATATATTTT.

On this clone itself: This sample includes further DNA sequences coding for the same CDR3. CDR3: CASSFGTGPYEQYF. CDR3 DNA: TGTGCCAGCAGCTTTGGGACAGGGCCCTACGAGCAGTACTTC. This chain connects TRBV11-2 to TRBJ2-7, with TRBD1 matching 9 bases. V lost 3 bases, J lost 2 bases, and 2 bases stayed unmatched. The CDR3 is made up of 14 amino acids. Germline CDR1 SGHAT, CDR2 FQNNGV. The whole variable domain, remainder taken from reference TRBV11-2 and TRBJ2-7, is EAGVAQSPRYKIIEKRQSVAFWCNPISGHATLYWYQQILGQGPKLLIQFQNNGVVDDSQLPKDRFSAERLKGVDSTLKIQPAKLEDSAVYLCASSFGTGPYEQYFGPGTRLTVT.

The chain recombines TRBV4-3 with TRBJ1-2; 9 bases fit TRBD1. The CDR3 extends over 17 amino acids. V was pared by 0 bases and J by 6 bases, with 11 bases of the junction left unmatched. Per germline, CDR1 LGHNA and CDR2 YSLEER. The CDR3: CASSQDRGTGNADGYTF. The CDR3 bases are TGCGCCAGCAGCCAAGATCGGGGGACAGGGAACGCCGATGGCTACACCTTC.

This chain uses TRBV10-2 with TRBJ1-5; 7 nucleotides agree with TRBD1. V lost 2 bases and J lost 1; bases outside the gene matches: 2. CDR1 and CDR2 (germline): WSHSY, SAAADI. This CDR3 comprises 15 residues. The chain's CDR3 is CASSETRGSNQPQHF. The CDR3 DNA follows: TGCGCCAGCAGTGAGACCAGGGGGAGCAATCAGCCCCAGCATTTT.

The V and J genes are TRBV11-2 and TRBJ2-1; no reliable D call. The germline V gene encodes CDR1 SGHAT and CDR2 FQNNGV. This CDR3 has 12 residues. V was shortened by 5 bases and J by 10 bases, with 12 bases between the two germline ends. The CDR3 DNA reads as TGTGCCAGCAGCCTAGGCTTTGTAGAGCAGTTCTTC. It specifies CASSLGFVEQFF.

About this clone: The same CDR3 can be traced to other DNA sequences in this sample. The rearrangement joins TRBV7-9 to TRBJ1-2, with 10 bases matching TRBD1. Germline-derived CDR1 and CDR2 are SEHNR and FQNEAQ (reference sequence). The CDR3 runs to 14 residues. V lost 5 bases and J lost 6; bases outside the gene matches: 6. This CDR3 reads CASSLGQGVNGYTF. The CDR3 DNA follows: TGTGCCAGCAGCCTTGGACAGGGGGTGAATGGCTACACCTTC.

The rearrangement uses TRBV6-5 and TRBJ2-2; TRBD1 agrees at 7 bases. The V gene end was trimmed by 5 bases and the J gene end by 7 bases; junction bases not matched to a gene: 7. CDR3 size: 14 residues. Per germline, CDR1 MNHEY and CDR2 SVGAGI. The CDR3 DNA is TGTGCCAGCAGTAGACAGGGTGGTGACGGGGAGCTGTTTTTT. It yields the protein CASSRQGGDGELFF.

This clone was detected once. V usage is TRBV13 and J usage is TRBJ2-7; 13 bases map to TRBD2. Germline CDR1 and CDR2: PRHDT and FYEKMQ (reference sequence). The CDR3 spans 17 residues. Losses at the gene ends were 1 base for V and 5 bases for J; bases not matched to a gene: 8. The CDR3 protein is CASSLEAGLAGANEQYF. For the CDR3, the DNA is TGTGCCAGCAGCTTAGAAGCCGGACTAGCGGGAGCAAACGAGCAGTACTTC. The full variable domain, rest sourced from reference TRBV13 and TRBJ2-7, is AAGVIQSPRHLIKEKRETATLKCYPIPRHDTVYWYQQGPGQDPQFLISFYEKMQSDKGSIPDRFSAQQFSDYHSELNMSSLELGDSALYFCASSLEAGLAGANEQYFGPGTRLTVT.

This chain links TRBV7-9 with TRBJ2-1, with 8 bases fitting TRBD2. The germline V gene has CDR1 SEHNR and CDR2 FQNEAQ (reference sequence). This CDR3 region has 15 residues. With 5 bases clipped from V and 7 bases from J, the junction kept 10 bases outside the gene matches. The CDR3: CASSISGTTTNEQFF. The CDR3 nucleotides are TGTGCCAGCAGCATTAGCGGGACAACCACAAATGAGCAGTTCTTC. The variable domain in full, with the rest retrieved from reference TRBV7-9 and TRBJ2-1, is DTGVSQNPRHKITKRGQNVTFRCDPISEHNRLYWYRQTLGQGPEFLTYFQNEAQLEKSRLLSDRFSAERPKGSFSTLEIQRTEQGDSAMYLCASSISGTTTNEQFFGPGTRLTVL.

In DNA form, the CDR3 reads TGTGCCAGCAGTGACCTAGGTGCGGGAGGGCCCGATACGCAGTATTTT. Translation gives CASSDLGAGGPDTQYF. This chain joins TRBV6-1 and TRBJ2-3; 9 bases are a match to TRBD2. Germline assignment: CDR1 MNHNS and CDR2 SASEGT. The length of the CDR3 is 16 residues. Trimming removed 3 bases from V and 6 bases from J; junction bases left unmatched: 10.

The V and J genes are TRBV6-1 and TRBJ1-4, with D tentatively TRBD1 (5 bases). Germline V CDR1 and CDR2: MNHNS, SASEGT. Trimming stripped 3 bases from V and 8 bases from J, with 16 bases between. The CDR3 is 15 residues long. In DNA form, the CDR3 reads TGTGCCAGCAGTGATTCGAGGGGCCCCGAGGAAAAACTGTTTTTT. Amino acids: CASSDSRGPEEKLFF.

With respect to this clone: Additional DNA sequences in this sample encode the identical CDR3. The V and J genes are TRBV4-1 and TRBJ1-1, with no clear D. In germline, CDR1 is MGHRA, CDR2 YSYEKL. The CDR3 runs to 14 residues. V was pared by 1 base and J by 0 bases, with 6 bases between. For the CDR3, the DNA is TGCGCCAGCAGCCAAGGGGGAGTGAACACTGAAGCTTTCTTT. Its translation: CASSQGGVNTEAFF.

This clone was recorded only once. This chain uses TRBV4-1 with TRBJ1-6; 7 nucleotides align to TRBD1. From germline, CDR1 is MGHRA and CDR2 YSYEKL. With 4 bases clipped from V and 0 bases from J, the junction kept 9 bases outside the gene matches. The CDR3 contains 18 residues. The CDR3 DNA follows: TGCGCCAGCAGCCCGAGGGGGACAGCGAGCTCCTATAATTCACCCCTCCACTTT. This gives the protein CASSPRGTASSYNSPLHF.

The chain joins TRBV13 to TRBJ2-7; D possibly matches TRBD1 or TRBD2 (5 bases each). In germline, CDR1 is PRHDT, CDR2 FYEKMQ (reference sequence). V gave up 5 bases and J gave up 3 bases, with 14 bases separating them. The CDR3 spans 14 residues. The CDR3: CASSIGTPNYEQYF. The CDR3 DNA reads as TGTGCCAGCAGCATCGGGACGCCCAACTACGAGCAGTACTTC.